This TCR beta chain was found in a study of early T cells in non-severe SARS-CoV-2 infection. For the study at large: Bulk RNA from unsorted whole blood was sequenced; chains were unpaired.

This clonotype was seen a handful of times. Its specificity is not known. CDR1 and CDR2 from the germline V gene are DFQATT and SNEGSKA (reference sequence). The V gene lost 3 bases and the J gene lost 9 bases, with 14 bases spanning the gap. This CDR3 spans 12 amino acids. General study results and limits: Database matching using VDJdb favored anti-spike CD8 responses, with private and CD4 specificities left missing.

Individually, cDNA molecules had unique molecular identifiers attached to them. Each CDR3 protein gets one entry after TCRdb re-called the 5' RACE reads with MiXCR. Among more than 80,000 distinct CDR3 sequences listed, about an eighth were seen once. Material for sequencing was whole blood. The chain is built from TRBV20-1 and TRBJ1-1; TRBD1 is a possible D gene (6 bases). The source of this sequence is an adult who was a healthcare worker with PCR-confirmed SARS-CoV-2 infection or an uninfected control (not recorded which). The chain's CDR3 is CSASGQLQKAFF. In nucleotides, the CDR3 is TGCAGTGCTAGCGGACAGCTCCAGAAAGCTTTCTTT.